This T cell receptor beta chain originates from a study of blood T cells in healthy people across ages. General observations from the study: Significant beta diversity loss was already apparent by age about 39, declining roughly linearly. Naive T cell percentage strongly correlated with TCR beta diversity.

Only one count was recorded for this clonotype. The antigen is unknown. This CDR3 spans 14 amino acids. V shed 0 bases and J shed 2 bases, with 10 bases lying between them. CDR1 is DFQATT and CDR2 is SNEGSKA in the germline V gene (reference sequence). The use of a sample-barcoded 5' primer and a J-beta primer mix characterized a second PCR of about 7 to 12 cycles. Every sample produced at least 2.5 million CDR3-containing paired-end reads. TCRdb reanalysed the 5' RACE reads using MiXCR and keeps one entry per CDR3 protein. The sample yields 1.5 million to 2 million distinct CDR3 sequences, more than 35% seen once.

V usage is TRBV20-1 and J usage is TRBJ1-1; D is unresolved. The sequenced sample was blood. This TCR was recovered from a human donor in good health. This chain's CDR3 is CSARDIGRNTEAFF. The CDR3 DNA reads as TGCAGTGCTAGAGATATCGGACGTAACACTGAAGCTTTCTTT.